The entry below describes one T cell receptor (beta chain). The antigen remains undetermined. This entry is derived from a study of cytomegalovirus exposure and HLA in healthy donors. Notes on the study in general: Some TCR beta chains (164 of them) were listed as cytomegalovirus-associated. Most TCR sequences were uncommon, yet certain public TCRs appeared in many donors. Subsequent analysis of the 110 or so validation repertoires found a tendency for first-cohort TCR clusters to co-occur.

Repertoires were generated with immunoSEQ multiplex PCR, while TCRdb's copy carries only in-frame clones and drops some. The data show roughly 350,000 clones, roughly 89% seen once. The germline V gene encodes CDR1 MDHEN and CDR2 SYDVKM. This CDR3 is built from 18 residues. V was clipped by 4 bases and J by 7 bases; unmatched bases: 15. This TCR came from a woman between 18 and 29 years old in good health and CMV-seronegative. The source material was PBMCs. The chain joins TRBV28 to TRBJ2-2; 10 nucleotides agree with TRBD2. CDR3 region: CASSSSIEREGTGGELFF. The CDR3 coding sequence is TGTGCCAGCAGTTCCTCTATTGAGCGGGAGGGGACCGGCGGGGAGCTGTTTTTT.